This entry lists 25 T cell receptor beta chains sequenced from one sample in a study of T cells and Merkel cell carcinoma outcomes (TCRdb year 2020). The method behind the library was the immunoSEQ multiplex PCR assay. Drawn from immuneACCESS, this table holds only the in-frame rearrangements with V and J called that TCRdb kept. Clones are partly lost; checked studies trace under half to an unresolved V gene and leave the rest unexplained. A total of about 19,000 clones appear in this sample, more than 65% of them only once. The ten largest clones capture approximately 3.1% of the sample. Source material: tumor tissue from Merkel cell carcinoma. The receptor source for this set is a human donor with Merkel cell carcinoma.

The V gene is TRBV18, the J gene TRBJ2-7; D is uncertain. The ends were cut back, 3 bases at V and 2 bases at J, with 8 bases in the middle. Germline loops: CDR1 KGHSH, CDR2 LQKENI. The CDR3 sequence is 13 residues long. As DNA, the CDR3 is TGTGCCAGCTCACCTCAGTACACCTACGAGCAGTACTTC. It translates to CASSPQYTYEQYF.

The chain recombines TRBV5-1 with TRBJ2-3, with a tentative D call TRBD1 (6 bases). CDR1 is SGHRS and CDR2 is YFSETQ in the germline V gene. The CDR3 length is 17 residues. With 0 bases removed from V and 2 bases from J, the gap between germline ends came to 16 bases. Written as DNA, the CDR3 is TGCGCCAGCAGCTTGGCCTGGACAGCGTCCTTCACAGATACGCAGTATTTT. This translates into CASSLAWTASFTDTQYF.

The chain uses TRBV28 and TRBJ1-5, with D perhaps matching TRBD1 (5 bases). The CDR3 has 14 amino acids. V gave up 5 bases and J gave up 7 bases, with 15 bases separating them. Germline V gives CDR1 MDHEN, CDR2 SYDVKM. Here the CDR3 reads CASSPQGARQPQHF. The CDR3 DNA sequence: TGTGCCAGCAGTCCCCAGGGTGCGCGACAGCCCCAGCATTTT.

The gene calls are TRBV5-6 and TRBJ2-7; D is unclear. The CDR3 contains 13 residues. V lost 2 bases and J 3 bases, leaving 9 bases between the germline ends. CDR1 SGHDT and CDR2 YYEEEE come from the germline V gene. The CDR3: CASSLATHYEQYF. CDR3 DNA: TGTGCCAGCAGCTTAGCCACCCACTACGAGCAGTACTTC.

This chain connects TRBV2 to TRBJ2-7, with D possibly matching TRBD1 (6 bases). The germline CDR1 and CDR2 sequences are SNHLY and FYNNEI. V was trimmed by 7 bases and J by 2 bases, leaving 12 bases between them. The CDR3 totals 13 residues. As DNA, the CDR3 is TGTGCCAGCACGGGACACCTTACCTACGAGCAGTACTTC. This gives the protein CASTGHLTYEQYF.

The chain couples TRBV19 to TRBJ1-4; tentatively, D is TRBD1 (5 bases). Looked up from germline, CDR1 is LNHDA and CDR2 is SQIVND (reference sequence). V lost 3 bases and J lost 8, with 13 bases in between. The length of the CDR3 is 14 residues. CDR3 sequence reads: CASSITQEAEKLFF. The CDR3, as DNA: TGTGCCAGTAGTATTACACAGGAGGCGGAAAAACTGTTTTTT. Looking up the rest from reference TRBV19 and TRBJ1-4 gives the full variable domain: DGGITQSPKYLFRKEGQNVTLSCEQNLNHDAMYWYRQDPGQGLRLIYYSQIVNDFQKGDIAEGYSVSREKKESFPLTVTSAQKNPTAFYLCASSITQEAEKLFFGSGTQLSVL.

This rearrangement joins TRBV5-1 to TRBJ1-5, with D possibly matching TRBD1 (6 bases). The CDR3 has 17 residues. Germline CDR1 SGHRS, CDR2 YFSETQ. Trimming left V 3 bases short and J 1 base short, with 17 bases between. This chain's CDR3 is CASSWAPGGGSNQPQHF. DNA of the CDR3: TGCGCCAGCAGCTGGGCCCCGGGGGGCGGGAGCAATCAGCCCCAGCATTTT.

This clone was recorded only once. This chain joins TRBV13 and TRBJ2-1; TRBD2 matches 10 bases. CDR3 length equals 14 residues. Germline V gene lookup returns CDR1 PRHDT and CDR2 FYEKMQ (reference sequence). Unmatched junction bases numbered 6, after V lost 5 bases and J lost 8 bases. The CDR3 here is CASSRAGGPDEQFF. CDR3 bases: TGTGCCAGCAGCCGAGCGGGAGGGCCAGATGAGCAGTTCTTC.

J is TRBJ2-7 and V is TRBV5-6, with 9 bases matching TRBD2. The V segment lost 5 bases and the J segment 13 bases; nucleotides outside the gene matches: 10. Germline V gene sequence: CDR1 SGHDT, CDR2 YYEEEE. The CDR3 extends over 12 amino acids. The CDR3 loop reads CASSRPGLASYF. The CDR3 nucleotides are TGTGCCAGCAGTCGACCAGGACTAGCGAGTTACTTC.

This clone was detected only a few times. The chain recombines TRBV18 with TRBJ1-3; D is undetermined. CDR1 is KGHSH, CDR2 LQKENI, per germline. Trimming cost V 2 bases and J 7 bases, with 12 bases left between them. This CDR3 comprises 14 residues. CDR3: CASSPETGRNTIYF. DNA of the CDR3: TGTGCCAGCTCACCAGAAACGGGAAGGAACACCATATATTTT.

V gene TRBV5-1 combines with J gene TRBJ1-2, with TRBD1 as a possible D gene (6 bases). Trimming removed 4 bases at V and 2 bases at J, with 12 bases between. This CDR3 is built from 14 residues. Germline values: CDR1 SGHRS, CDR2 YFSETQ. The DNA for the CDR3 is TGCGCCAGCAGCCTTCGGACAGCGAACTATGGCTACACCTTC. Its protein is CASSLRTANYGYTF. Combining the CDR3 with reference TRBV5-1 and TRBJ1-2 gives the whole variable domain KAGVTQTPRYLIKTRGQQVTLSCSPISGHRSVSWYQQTPGQGLQFLFEYFSETQRNKGNFPGRFSGRQFSNSRSEMNVSTLELGDSALYLCASSLRTANYGYTFGSGTRLTVV.

V is TRBV29-1 and J is TRBJ2-7, with TRBD2 identical over 7 bases. CDR1 is SQVTM, CDR2 ANQGSEA, per germline. The CDR3 runs to 16 residues. The V segment lost 5 bases and the J segment 6 bases; nucleotides outside the gene matches: 19. The CDR3 region has the DNA TGCAGCGTTTCACTTTTCACACCACTACTAGCGACCGAGCAGTACTTC. This encodes CSVSLFTPLLATEQYF.

This rearrangement joins TRBV13 to TRBJ2-1; TRBD2 aligns across 10 bases. Germline loops: CDR1 PRHDT, CDR2 FYEKMQ (reference sequence). The junction had 7 bases not matched to a gene; V was cut back by 4 bases and J by 10 bases. The CDR3 is made up of 14 amino acids. CDR3 sequence (DNA): TGTGCCAGCAGCTCCACTCGGGGACTAGCGGAGCAGTTCTTC. As protein: CASSSTRGLAEQFF.

This clone was detected only a few times. The chain uses TRBV7-3 and TRBJ1-6; D remains unclear. This CDR3 is 19 amino acids long. V shed 1 base and J shed 0 bases, with 16 bases lying between them. Germline assignment: CDR1 SGHTA and CDR2 FQGTGA. The CDR3 spells CASSLKAASPSSYNSPLHF. Written as DNA, the CDR3 is TGTGCCAGCAGCTTAAAGGCGGCCTCCCCGAGCTCCTATAATTCACCCCTCCACTTT.

This clone was picked up one time. The rearrangement links TRBV10-3 to TRBJ1-1; 7 bases map to TRBD1. Germline V lookup: CDR1 ENHRY, CDR2 SYGVKD. The CDR3 extends over 15 amino acids. The V gene end was trimmed by 3 bases and the J gene end by 1 base; junction bases not matched to a gene: 5. CDR3 coding DNA: TGTGCCATCAGTGACCCGACAGGGAGGAACACTGAAGCTTTCTTT. Its translation is CAISDPTGRNTEAFF.

The chain has TRBV13 and TRBJ2-7; D not resolved. This CDR3 contains 13 residues. The germline gives CDR1 PRHDT, CDR2 FYEKMQ (reference sequence). V was clipped by 0 bases and J by 5 bases, with 8 bases between them. CDR3 in DNA: TGTGCCAGCAGCTTAGGCCGACGTGACGAGCAGTACTTC. Translated, it gives CASSLGRRDEQYF.

This clone has just one count. The chain recombines TRBV28 with TRBJ2-3; TRBD1 or TRBD2 may be the D gene (5 bases each). The length of the CDR3 is 15 residues. Germline loops: CDR1 MDHEN, CDR2 SYDVKM. Trimming shortened V by 3 bases and J by 4 bases, and 14 bases separated the two germline ends. The CDR3 nucleotides read TGTGCCAGCAGTTTTGGGGGAATCAACGCAGATACGCAGTATTTT. This gives the protein CASSFGGINADTQYF. The full variable domain, its missing parts supplied by reference TRBV28 and TRBJ2-3, is DVKVTQSSRYLVKRTGEKVFLECVQDMDHENMFWYRQDPGLGLRLIYFSYDVKMKEKGDIPEGYSVSREKKERFSLILESASTNQTSMYLCASSFGGINADTQYFGPGTRLTVL.

The chain combines TRBV10-3 with TRBJ1-6; no clear D. Germline lookup yields CDR1 ENHRY and CDR2 SYGVKD. V lost 11 bases and J 5 bases, leaving 13 bases between the germline ends. The CDR3 spans 13 residues. CDR3 sequence reads: CASTTEHNSPLHF. Here the CDR3 DNA reads TGTGCCTCCACAACAGAGCATAATTCACCCCTCCACTTT.

This sequence joins TRBV6-1 and TRBJ2-5; no clear D. Deletions cut 3 bases from V and 4 bases from J, with 15 bases between. This CDR3 has 15 amino acids. Germline CDR1 reads MNHNS; CDR2 reads SASEGT. CDR3 protein: CASSDGLRAVETQYF. DNA of the CDR3: TGTGCCAGCAGTGATGGGCTTCGGGCAGTAGAGACCCAGTACTTC.

This clone was seen just once. The chain joins TRBV5-1 to TRBJ1-5, with a weak D call TRBD1 (5 bases). CDR3 length: 15 amino acids. V lost 4 bases and J 2 bases, leaving 13 bases between the germline ends. CDR1 and CDR2 from the germline V gene are SGHRS and YFSETQ. As DNA, the CDR3 is TGCGCCAGCAGCCCGGGGGTAGGGGGCAATCAGCCCCAGCATTTT. Protein: CASSPGVGGNQPQHF.

The chain employs TRBV27 and TRBJ1-6; a possible D gene is TRBD1 (6 bases). Germline V gene lookup returns CDR1 MNHEY and CDR2 SMNVEV (reference sequence). V lost 3 bases to trimming and J lost 7 bases, with 22 bases between them. The CDR3 contains 18 residues. CDR3 residues: CASSFNRVPRIQNSPLHF. DNA for the CDR3: TGTGCCAGCAGTTTTAACAGGGTCCCTCGGATCCAGAATTCACCCCTCCACTTT.

The gene calls are TRBV11-2 and TRBJ1-1; D is perhaps TRBD1 (6 bases). Per the germline V gene, CDR1 is SGHAT and CDR2 is FQNNGV. CDR3 length: 13 amino acids. Between the trimmed V and J ends, which lost 5 bases and 4 bases, there was a span of 11 bases. The CDR3 DNA follows: TGTGCCAGCAGCCAGGGAGGGGGCACTGAAGCTTTCTTT. It yields the protein CASSQGGGTEAFF.

The rearrangement joins TRBV5-1 to TRBJ2-7; TRBD2 agrees at 11 bases. CDR1 SGHRS and CDR2 YFSETQ come from the germline V gene. V trimming: 3 bases; J trimming: 2 bases; junction bases outside the gene matches: 1. The CDR3 has 14 residues. This CDR3 reads CASSSLAGAYEQYF. The CDR3 region has the DNA TGCGCCAGCAGCTCACTAGCGGGGGCCTACGAGCAGTACTTC.

This clone came up once. The gene calls are TRBV18 and TRBJ2-3; TRBD2 matches 9 bases. The germline V gene encodes CDR1 KGHSH and CDR2 LQKENI. This CDR3 has 16 residues. V was clipped by 1 base and J by 1 base; unmatched bases: 3. The CDR3 DNA follows: TGTGCCAGCTCACCACTGGCTAGCGGGGGCACAGATACGCAGTATTTT. Translation gives CASSPLASGGTDTQYF.

The V call is TRBV27, the J call TRBJ1-4; no clear D. The CDR3 extends over 14 amino acids. The V end was cut by 0 bases, the J end by 5 bases, with 7 bases between. CDR1 MNHEY and CDR2 SMNVEV come from the germline V gene (reference sequence). CDR3 nucleotide sequence: TGTGCCAGCAGTTTATCGATCGGGAATGAAAAACTGTTTTTT. Encoded protein: CASSLSIGNEKLFF.